The 11 T cell receptor beta chains listed next were all sequenced from one sample in a study of CD8 T cells in Susac syndrome. About 0.5 to 1 ug RNA was reverse transcribed with random hexamers. TCRdb reprocessed the immunoSEQ multiplex PCR reads via MiXCR and lists one record per CDR3 protein. Counted here are approximately 220,000 distinct CDR3 sequences, 80% to 95% occurring once; the ten biggest clones make up 0.1% to 0.15%. Sequencing was carried out using CD8+ T cells from PBMCs. These receptors were collected from a human donor with multiple sclerosis.

This clonotype has only one observation. The chain is built from TRBV7-9 and TRBJ1-2; D possibly corresponds to TRBD1 (5 bases). There are 14 residues in the CDR3. The V end lost 3 bases, the J end lost 8 bases, and 16 bases lay between the germline ends. The germline CDR1 and CDR2 sequences are SEHNR and FQNEAQ (reference sequence). The CDR3 is CASSFPLGQDGYTF. CDR3 sequence (DNA): TGTGCCAGCAGCTTTCCGCTGGGGCAAGACGGCTACACCTTC.

This chain links TRBV9 with TRBJ2-3, with D unclear. The CDR3 is 14 residues long. Trimming took 4 bases from V and 4 from J, leaving 13 bases between them. Per germline, CDR1 SGDLS and CDR2 YYNGEE. Here the CDR3 reads CASSLSRLPDTQYF. The CDR3 DNA reads TGTGCCAGCAGCCTGTCAAGACTTCCAGATACGCAGTATTTT.

The rearrangement joins TRBV9 to TRBJ2-1, with 7 positions matching TRBD1. The ends lost 0 bases at V and 8 bases at J; junction bases unmatched: 5. There are 14 residues in the CDR3. From germline, CDR1 is SGDLS and CDR2 YYNGEE. The CDR3 bases are TGTGCCAGCAGCGTAGGGCGACAGGGCTATGAGCAGTTCTTC. This sequence encodes CASSVGRQGYEQFF.

This clonotype is a singleton in its sample. The chain joins TRBV7-9 to TRBJ2-1; D possibly corresponds to TRBD1 (5 bases). Germline values: CDR1 SEHNR, CDR2 FQNEAQ (reference sequence). Trimming cost V 6 bases and J 9 bases, with 15 bases left between them. The CDR3 is made up of 13 amino acids. The CDR3 reads CASSPSRTPEQFF. The CDR3, as DNA: TGTGCCAGCAGTCCGTCAAGGACACCTGAGCAGTTCTTC.

The gene calls are TRBV5-1 and TRBJ2-3; D is unresolved. The CDR3 runs to 15 residues. The V gene's germline CDR1 is SGHRS and CDR2 YFSETQ. The V end lost 2 bases, the J end lost 1 base, and 11 bases lay between the germline ends. The CDR3 DNA is TGCGCCAGCAGCTTCCGTGGAATGGGCACAGATACGCAGTATTTT. The encoded protein is CASSFRGMGTDTQYF.

The chain joins TRBV7-9 to TRBJ2-7; D unresolved. CDR1 and CDR2 (germline): SEHNR, FQNEAQ (reference sequence). The CDR3 runs to 15 residues. V lost 4 bases, J lost 3 bases, and 16 bases lay in between. The CDR3 protein is CASSSSASGVYEQYF. Here the CDR3 DNA reads TGTGCCAGCAGCTCCTCTGCGAGTGGGGTCTACGAGCAGTACTTC.

The CDR3 reads CSVFVYLAVTGTGELFF. In DNA form, the CDR3 reads TGCAGCGTCTTTGTTTACCTAGCGGTTACGGGTACCGGGGAGCTGTTTTTT. This sequence joins TRBV29-1 and TRBJ2-2, with 7 bases matching TRBD2. V dropped 6 bases and J dropped 5; count of bases not matched to a gene: 18. CDR3 length: 17 amino acids. CDR1 is SQVTM, CDR2 ANQGSEA, per germline.

The V and J genes are TRBV29-1 and TRBJ2-2; unclear D gene. In germline, CDR1 is SQVTM, CDR2 ANQGSEA. This CDR3 region has 11 residues. V dropped 6 bases and J dropped 7 bases, with 9 bases sitting between them. This chain's CDR3 is CSVGWGGELFF. Written as DNA, the CDR3 is TGCAGCGTCGGGTGGGGCGGGGAGCTGTTTTTT.

The chain couples TRBV7-3 to TRBJ2-6, with D unresolved. CDR1 and CDR2 (germline): SGHTA, FQGTGA. This CDR3 has 14 residues. The V gene lost 4 bases and the J gene lost 2 bases, with 6 bases spanning the gap. In nucleotides, the CDR3 is TGTGCCAGCAGCTGGGGTCCTGGGGCCAACGTCCTGACTTTC. Encoded protein: CASSWGPGANVLTF.

The chain combines TRBV7-9 with TRBJ2-1; TRBD2 matches 15 bases. Germline CDR1 reads SEHNR; CDR2 reads FQNEAQ (reference sequence). Trimming cost V 7 bases and J 9 bases; bases outside gene matches: 4. This CDR3 has 14 residues. Here the CDR3 reads CASKGLAGGGEQFF. DNA of the CDR3: TGTGCCAGCAAGGGACTAGCGGGGGGCGGTGAGCAGTTCTTC.

The chain recombines TRBV7-9 with TRBJ1-3; no clear D. The germline V gene has CDR1 SEHNR and CDR2 FQNEAQ (reference sequence). This CDR3 spans 14 amino acids. With 5 bases removed from V and 2 bases from J, the gap between germline ends came to 10 bases. CDR3 in DNA: TGTGCCAGCAGCCCTAGGACGGCTGGAAACACCATATATTTT. Amino acids: CASSPRTAGNTIYF.